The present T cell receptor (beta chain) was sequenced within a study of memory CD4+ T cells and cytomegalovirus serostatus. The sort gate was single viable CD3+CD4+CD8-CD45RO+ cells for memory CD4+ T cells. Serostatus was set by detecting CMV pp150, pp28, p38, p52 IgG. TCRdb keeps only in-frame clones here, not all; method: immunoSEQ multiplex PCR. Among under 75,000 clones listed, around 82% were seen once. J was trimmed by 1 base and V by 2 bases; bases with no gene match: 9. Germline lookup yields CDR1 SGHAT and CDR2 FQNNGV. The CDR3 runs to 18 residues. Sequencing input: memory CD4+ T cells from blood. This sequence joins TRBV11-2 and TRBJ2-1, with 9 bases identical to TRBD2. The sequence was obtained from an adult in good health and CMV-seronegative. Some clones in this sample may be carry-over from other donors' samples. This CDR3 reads CASSLRALSGGSYNEQFF. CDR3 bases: TGTGCCAGCAGCTTAAGGGCCCTTAGCGGGGGTTCCTACAATGAGCAGTTCTTC.